This T cell receptor beta chain came from a study of control samples from healthy donors and cancer patients. Using immunoSEQ multiplex PCR, the repertoire was profiled, and TCRdb retains in-frame clones only, with some absent. The data contain tens of thousands of clones, over 70% of them singletons. This CDR3 is built from 14 residues. V was pared by 3 bases and J by 6 bases, with 6 bases of the junction left unmatched. From germline, CDR1 is SGHDT and CDR2 YYEEEE. The origin of this receptor is a man in his fifties in good health. This chain links TRBV5-6 with TRBJ1-5; 7 bases match TRBD1. Sequenced input: blood. The CDR3, as DNA: TGTGCCAGCAGCTCAGGGGGGTTCAGTCAGCCCCAGCATTTT. Protein: CASSSGGFSQPQHF.